This paragraph covers one TCR beta chain sequence. Trimming took 0 bases from V and 7 from J; bases not matched to a gene: 8. The germline V gene encodes CDR1 SGHRS and CDR2 YFSETQ. The CDR3 contains 16 residues. This record belongs to a study of cytomegalovirus exposure and HLA in healthy donors. Amplification used 60 Vbeta primers and 13 Jbeta primers. Profiled with immunoSEQ multiplex PCR; TCRdb holds only in-frame clones, not every one. The sample includes around 150,000 clones, roughly 88% of them seen just once. The material sequenced was PBMCs. The receptor was isolated from a woman aged 40 to 50 in good health and CMV-seronegative. The genes are TRBV5-1 and TRBJ1-4; 8 nucleotides match TRBD1. CDR3 bases: TGCGCCAGCAGCTTGGGGCCGACAGGGGTGGGTGAAAAACTGTTTTTT. Its protein product is CASSLGPTGVGEKLFF. Together with reference TRBV5-1 and TRBJ1-4, the CDR3 gives the full variable domain: KAGVTQTPRYLIKTRGQQVTLSCSPISGHRSVSWYQQTPGQGLQFLFEYFSETQRNKGNFPGRFSGRQFSNSRSEMNVSTLELGDSALYLCASSLGPTGVGEKLFFGSGTQLSVL.